This T cell receptor beta chain was observed in a study of blood T cell repertoires in COVID-19 (dated by TCRdb to about 2020). Regarding the research as a whole: Samples covering the acute and convalescent phases of COVID-19 were provided by collaborators in the United States, Italy and Spain. The prospective study material was composed of cDNA or gDNA derived from T cells, B-cell-depleted T cells, or PBMCs. Subjects who had been exposed to COVID-19, were actively infected with it, or had recovered from it provided the deeply sampled blood TCRbeta repertoires that made up the dataset. A freely available public database, intended as a resource for researchers studying the immune response to SARS-CoV-2, is where the repertoires were released. Samples came from the ongoing ImmuneRACE study (first 160 participants) plus 1,254 subjects from 6 global collaborators. Nearly every sample came with metadata listing a de-identified subject ID, COVID-19 status, age in years and sex. Where available, HLA class I and class II types were taken from metadata supplied by the sample provider and were not determined by assay-based typing. Results the study describes overall, beyond this receptor: The quantity of clinical and demographic metadata differed by source and by participant and was supplied without curation.

Turning to this clone: Its antigen specificity is not known. Nothing much larger sits one base from this clone, and base qualities are not available.

TCRbeta CDR3 regions were amplified from genomic DNA using the immunoSEQ Assay, a bias-controlled multiplex PCR. As for the original processing: The number of nucleated cells in each sample was estimated from the amplification of reference gene primers within the assay. Sequence reads were collapsed and filtered to measure the absolute abundance of every unique TCRbeta CDR3 rearrangement. For each sample, productive Simpson clonality was calculated as the square root of Simpson's diversity index over productive rearrangements. TCRdb took this table from immuneACCESS and kept in-frame rearrangements with V and J called. Such tables lack part of the clones; where checked against another copy, unresolved V genes explain under half of the gap, and the rest is unexplained. The V and J calls and clone size were taken over from that table, and D and trimming were inferred from the DNA. The sample table records roughly 70,000 clones; 80% of these occur just once. The ten most abundant clones make up about 20% of the sample.

A second Seattle source provided samples from volunteer blood donors who had recovered from COVID-19. Collaborating institutions collected whole blood in K2EDTA tubes following their own protocols. Collaborator samples were shipped for TCRbeta analysis as frozen whole blood, isolated PBMCs, or DNA extracted from either sample type. The V end loses 4 bases and the J end loses 5 bases, and a stretch of 9 bases separates them. The CDR3 covers 12 residues, taking in both the cysteine and the phenylalanine. Solely the CDR3 DNA is kept, with 36 bases framed from the first base. CDR1 and CDR2 were assigned from the germline V gene as ENHRY and SYGVKD.

The sequenced material came from peripheral blood. The rearrangement joined TRBV10-3 to TRBJ2-7; perhaps TRBD1 is the D gene, with 5 bases matching. This sequence was found in a man aged 70-80 years who had recovered from COVID-19. At the DNA level, the sequence is TGTGCCATCAGTGGAACAGGTAACGAGCAGTACTTC. It translates to CAISGTGNEQYF.